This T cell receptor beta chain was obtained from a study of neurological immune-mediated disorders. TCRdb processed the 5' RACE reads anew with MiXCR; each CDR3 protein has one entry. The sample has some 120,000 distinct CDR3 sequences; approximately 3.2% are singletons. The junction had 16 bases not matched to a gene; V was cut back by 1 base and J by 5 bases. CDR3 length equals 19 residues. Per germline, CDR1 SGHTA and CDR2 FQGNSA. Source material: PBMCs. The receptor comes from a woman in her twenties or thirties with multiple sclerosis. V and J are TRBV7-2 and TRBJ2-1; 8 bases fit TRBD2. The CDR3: CASSLDGGGLASRDNEQFF. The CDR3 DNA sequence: TGTGCCAGCAGCTTAGATGGTGGAGGACTAGCATCAAGGGACAATGAGCAGTTCTTC.